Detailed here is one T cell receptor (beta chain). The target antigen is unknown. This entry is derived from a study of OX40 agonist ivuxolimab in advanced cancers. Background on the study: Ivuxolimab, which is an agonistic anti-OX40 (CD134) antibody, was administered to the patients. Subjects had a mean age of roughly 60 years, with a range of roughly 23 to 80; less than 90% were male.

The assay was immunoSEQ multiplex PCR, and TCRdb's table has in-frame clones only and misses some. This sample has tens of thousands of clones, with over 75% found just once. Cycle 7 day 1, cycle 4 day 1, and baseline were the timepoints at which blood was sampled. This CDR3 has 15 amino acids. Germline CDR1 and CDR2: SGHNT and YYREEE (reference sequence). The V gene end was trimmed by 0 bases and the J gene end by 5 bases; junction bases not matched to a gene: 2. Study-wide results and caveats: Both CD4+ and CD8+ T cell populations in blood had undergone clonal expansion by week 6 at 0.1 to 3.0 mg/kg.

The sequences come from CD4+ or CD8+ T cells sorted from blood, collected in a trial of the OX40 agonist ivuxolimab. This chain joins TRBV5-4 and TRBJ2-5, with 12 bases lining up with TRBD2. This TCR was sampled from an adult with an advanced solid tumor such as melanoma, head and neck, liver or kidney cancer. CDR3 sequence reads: CASSLGLAGEETQYF. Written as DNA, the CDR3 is TGTGCCAGCAGCTTGGGACTAGCGGGAGAGGAGACCCAGTACTTC.